The 3 T cell receptor beta chains presented below share a single source sample, sequenced in a study of OX40 agonist ivuxolimab in advanced cancers. TCRdb's table, derived via immunoSEQ multiplex PCR, lists solely in-frame clones and lacks some. The sample consists of about 91,000 clones, about 85% of them appearing once. The source material was CD4+ or CD8+ T cells sorted from blood, sampled in a trial of the OX40 agonist ivuxolimab. These receptors were obtained from an adult with an advanced solid tumor such as melanoma, head and neck, liver or kidney cancer.

V usage is TRBV28 and J usage is TRBJ1-2; a possible D gene is TRBD1 (5 bases). Germline CDR1 is MDHEN and CDR2 is SYDVKM. The CDR3 runs 13 residues. Trimming removed 6 bases from V and 4 bases from J, with 12 bases in between. CDR3 nucleotides: TGTGCCAGCAGACCTGGGGGTGGCTATGGCTACACCTTC. This sequence encodes CASRPGGGYGYTF.

The chain uses TRBV6-1 and TRBJ1-2; 7 bases map to TRBD1. CDR1 is MNHNS and CDR2 is SASEGT in the germline V gene. The CDR3 covers 13 residues. The trim removed 7 bases at V and 7 bases at J, leaving 9 bases unmatched. CDR3 in amino acids: CASTSTGTGGYTF. The CDR3 DNA sequence: TGTGCCAGCACTTCGACAGGGACTGGTGGCTACACCTTC.

The chain couples TRBV6-1 to TRBJ1-1; D not certain. This CDR3 has 13 residues. Germline V gives CDR1 MNHNS, CDR2 SASEGT. The V and J ends lost 7 bases and 0 bases respectively, with 9 bases between them. CDR3 coding DNA: TGTGCCAGCATCCAGCGGCTGAACACTGAAGCTTTCTTT. The encoded protein is CASIQRLNTEAFF.